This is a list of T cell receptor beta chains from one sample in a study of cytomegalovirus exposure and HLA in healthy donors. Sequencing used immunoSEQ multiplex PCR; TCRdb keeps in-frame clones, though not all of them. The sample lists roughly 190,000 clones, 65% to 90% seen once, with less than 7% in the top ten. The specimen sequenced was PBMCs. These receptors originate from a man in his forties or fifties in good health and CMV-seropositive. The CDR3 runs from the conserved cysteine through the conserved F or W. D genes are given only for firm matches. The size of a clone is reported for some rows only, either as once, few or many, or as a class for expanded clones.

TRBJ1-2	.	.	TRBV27	CASRFTANYGYTF	TGTGCCAGCAGATTTACAGCTAACTATGGCTACACCTTC
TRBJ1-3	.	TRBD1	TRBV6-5	CASSYTGQGIGNTIYF	TGTGCCAGCAGTTACACGGGACAGGGGATTGGAAACACCATATATTTT
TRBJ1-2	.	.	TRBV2	CASSDTPRGYTF	TGTGCCAGCAGTGACACACCGCGGGGCTACACCTTC
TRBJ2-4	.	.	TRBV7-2	CASSLGGSGNIQYF	TGTGCCAGCAGCTTGGGCGGCTCAGGGAACATTCAGTACTTC
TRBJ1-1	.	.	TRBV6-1	CASSERPNTEAFF	TGTGCCAGCAGTGAGCGGCCCAACACTGAAGCTTTCTTT
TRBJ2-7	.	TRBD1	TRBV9	CASSPPPGTVEQYF	TGTGCCAGCAGCCCGCCCCCCGGGACAGTCGAGCAGTACTTC
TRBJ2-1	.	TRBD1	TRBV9	CASSGTGSPYNEQFF	TGTGCCAGCAGCGGGACAGGGAGTCCCTACAATGAGCAGTTCTTC
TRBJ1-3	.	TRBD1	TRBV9	CASSVTGEGNTIYF	TGTGCCAGCAGCGTAACAGGGGAGGGAAACACCATATATTTT
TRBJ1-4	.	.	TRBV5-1	CASSLGRPNEKLFF	TGCGCCAGCAGCTTGGGGAGGCCTAATGAAAAACTGTTTTTT
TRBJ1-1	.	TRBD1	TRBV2	CASIRTGRPTEAFF	TGTGCCAGCATTCGGACAGGGCGGCCCACTGAAGCTTTCTTT
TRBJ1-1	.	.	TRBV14	CASSHYGETEAFF	TGTGCCAGCAGCCACTACGGGGAGACTGAAGCTTTCTTT
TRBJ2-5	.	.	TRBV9	CASSVGGETQYF	TGTGCCAGCAGCGTGGGCGGGGAGACCCAGTACTTC
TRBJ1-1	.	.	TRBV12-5	CASGLDPKSRGRYTEAFF	TGTGCTAGTGGTTTGGACCCGAAGTCCAGGGGTCGGTACACTGAAGCTTTCTTT
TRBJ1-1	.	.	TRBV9	CASSVEGDALGAEAFF	TGTGCCAGCAGCGTAGAGGGGGACGCCCTGGGGGCTGAAGCTTTCTTT
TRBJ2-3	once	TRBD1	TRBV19	CASSISGGTGGPTDTQYF	TGTGCCAGTAGTATAAGTGGTGGGACAGGGGGCCCCACAGATACGCAGTATTTT
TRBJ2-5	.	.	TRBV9	CASSVTGMETQYF	TGTGCCAGCAGCGTTACAGGGATGGAGACCCAGTACTTC
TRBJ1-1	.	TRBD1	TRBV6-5	CASRVRGRTGEAFF	TGTGCCAGCAGGGTAAGAGGGCGGACAGGTGAAGCTTTCTTT
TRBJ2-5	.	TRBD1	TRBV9	CASSVQPGTGNTQYF	TGTGCCAGCAGCGTCCAACCCGGGACAGGGAACACCCAGTACTTC
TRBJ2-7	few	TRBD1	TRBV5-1	CASSLGGTGSYEQYF	TGCGCCAGCAGCTTGGGTGGGACAGGCTCCTACGAGCAGTACTTC
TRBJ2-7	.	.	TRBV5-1	CASSLAVGHGYEQYF	TGCGCCAGCAGCTTGGCCGTGGGACACGGCTACGAGCAGTACTTC
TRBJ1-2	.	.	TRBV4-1	CASSHQGAADTYNGYTF	TGCGCCAGCAGCCATCAAGGGGCGGCTGACACTTATAATGGCTACACCTTC
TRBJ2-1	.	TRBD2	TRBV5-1	CASQSGGGATYNEQFF	TGCGCCAGCCAATCGGGCGGGGGAGCCACCTACAATGAGCAGTTCTTC
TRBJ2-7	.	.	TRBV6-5	CASSYSARTYEQYF	TGTGCCAGCAGTTACTCGGCCCGAACCTACGAGCAGTACTTC
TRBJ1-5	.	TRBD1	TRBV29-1	CSAGTGVGNQPQHF	TGCAGCGCCGGGACAGGGGTCGGCAATCAGCCCCAGCATTTT
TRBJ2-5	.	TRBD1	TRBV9	CASSVPTGGKETQYF	TGTGCCAGCAGCGTACCCACAGGGGGCAAAGAGACCCAGTACTTC
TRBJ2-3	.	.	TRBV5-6	CASSSTGTQRTDTQYF	TGTGCCAGCAGCTCAACCGGGACTCAGCGCACAGATACGCAGTATTTT
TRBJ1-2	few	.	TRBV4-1	CASSQDEGRGAYGYTF	TGCGCCAGCAGCCAAGATGAAGGACGGGGGGCATATGGCTACACCTTC
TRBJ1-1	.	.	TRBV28	CASSFRQGLKAFF	TGTGCCAGCAGTTTTCGGCAGGGGTTAAAAGCTTTCTTT
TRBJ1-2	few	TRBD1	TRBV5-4	CASSSRTGDYGYTF	TGTGCCAGCAGCTCCCGGACAGGCGACTATGGCTACACCTTC
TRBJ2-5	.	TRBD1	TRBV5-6	CASSLAQTGVEETQYF	TGTGCCAGCAGCTTGGCCCAGACAGGGGTCGAAGAGACCCAGTACTTC